A selection of T cell receptor beta chains follows, all from one sample in a study of Tregs in tolerant kidney transplant recipients. TCRdb keeps only in-frame clones here, not all; method: immunoSEQ multiplex PCR. The data contain 55,000 to 75,000 clones, 87% of them seen just once; the ten biggest clones take up 3.8%. The source was CD4+ T cells from blood (PBMCs), collected 6 months after the transplant. The receptors were sampled from a human patient who received a combined kidney and bone marrow transplant. Some T cells may originate from the graft donor. The CDR3 runs from the conserved cysteine through the conserved F or W. The D gene is left open where the match is weak. Where a row states a size, it is once, few, many or the class of an expanded clone; other rows omit it.

d_gene: NA
j_gene: TRBJ2-3
abundance: NA
v_gene: TRBV29-1
CDR3aa: CSARILAWRTDTQYF
CDR3nt: TGCAGCGCCCGCATATTAGCGTGGCGCACAGATACGCAGTATTTT

d_gene: TRBD1
j_gene: TRBJ2-1
abundance: NA
v_gene: TRBV5-1
CDR3aa: CASSLGQSSYNEQFF
CDR3nt: TGCGCCAGCAGCCTGGGACAGAGCTCCTACAATGAGCAGTTCTTC

d_gene: NA
j_gene: TRBJ2-3
abundance: NA
v_gene: TRBV9
CDR3aa: CASSLRGSSTDTQYF
CDR3nt: TGTGCCAGCAGCTTAAGGGGTTCTAGCACAGATACGCAGTATTTT

d_gene: NA
j_gene: TRBJ2-7
abundance: NA
v_gene: TRBV30
CDR3aa: CAWSRGTPYEQYF
CDR3nt: TGTGCCTGGAGCAGGGGCACCCCCTACGAGCAGTACTTC

d_gene: NA
j_gene: TRBJ2-7
abundance: NA
v_gene: TRBV7-6
CDR3aa: CASSLGTEQYF
CDR3nt: TGTGCCAGCAGCTTAGGGACAGAGCAGTACTTC

d_gene: TRBD1
j_gene: TRBJ2-7
abundance: NA
v_gene: TRBV23-1
CDR3aa: CASSSPGQGAYTHEQYF
CDR3nt: TGCGCCAGCAGCTCCCCGGGACAGGGGGCGTATACCCACGAGCAGTACTTC

d_gene: TRBD2
j_gene: TRBJ2-3
abundance: NA
v_gene: TRBV7-3
CDR3aa: CASSWGGGTDTQYF
CDR3nt: TGTGCCAGCAGCTGGGGGGGTGGTACAGATACGCAGTATTTT

d_gene: TRBD2
j_gene: TRBJ2-7
abundance: NA
v_gene: TRBV7-3
CDR3aa: CASSLFAGGEYEQYF
CDR3nt: TGTGCCAGCAGCTTATTCGCGGGAGGGGAGTACGAGCAGTACTTC

d_gene: NA
j_gene: TRBJ2-7
abundance: NA
v_gene: TRBV6-5
CDR3aa: CASSYTRGFVYEQYF
CDR3nt: TGTGCCAGCAGTTACACCAGGGGATTTGTCTACGAGCAGTACTTC

d_gene: NA
j_gene: TRBJ2-3
abundance: NA
v_gene: TRBV7-6
CDR3aa: CASSSPAGRSTDTQYF
CDR3nt: TGTGCCAGCAGCTCCCCGGCGGGGAGGAGCACAGATACGCAGTATTTT

d_gene: NA
j_gene: TRBJ1-2
abundance: NA
v_gene: TRBV18
CDR3aa: CASSPLLDRNGYTF
CDR3nt: TGTGCCAGCTCACCCTTATTAGACAGGAACGGCTACACCTTC

d_gene: TRBD1
j_gene: TRBJ1-2
abundance: once
v_gene: TRBV11-3
CDR3aa: CASRIPGRQGSWTF
CDR3nt: TGTGCCAGCAGGATTCCAGGGAGACAGGGGAGTTGGACCTTC

d_gene: NA
j_gene: TRBJ2-2
abundance: few
v_gene: TRBV7-5
CDR3aa: CVRRRGTGGTGELFF
CDR3nt: TGTGTCAGAAGGCGCGGGACAGGGGGCACCGGGGAGCTGTTTTTT

d_gene: TRBD1
j_gene: TRBJ2-1
abundance: NA
v_gene: TRBV19
CDR3aa: CASGRGTGDQFF
CDR3nt: TGTGCCAGTGGAAGAGGGACAGGGGATCAGTTCTTC

d_gene: NA
j_gene: TRBJ1-1
abundance: NA
v_gene: TRBV5-1
CDR3aa: CASSQDSLVAFF
CDR3nt: TGCGCCAGCAGCCAGGACAGCCTCGTTGCTTTCTTT

d_gene: TRBD1
j_gene: TRBJ1-3
abundance: few
v_gene: TRBV27
CDR3aa: CASSKDRFLSGNTIYF
CDR3nt: TGTGCCAGCAGTAAGGACAGGTTCCTCTCTGGAAACACCATATATTTT

d_gene: NA
j_gene: TRBJ1-1
abundance: once
v_gene: TRBV18
CDR3aa: CASSPRGAPVLDTEAFF
CDR3nt: TGTGCCAGCTCACCTCGGGGGGCTCCAGTGCTGGACACTGAAGCTTTCTTT

d_gene: TRBD2
j_gene: TRBJ2-1
abundance: NA
v_gene: TRBV5-1
CDR3aa: CASRTSGGPTYYNEQFF
CDR3nt: TGCGCCAGCAGGACTAGCGGGGGCCCTACCTATTACAATGAGCAGTTCTTC

d_gene: TRBD1
j_gene: TRBJ2-5
abundance: NA
v_gene: TRBV29-1
CDR3aa: CSAGRGRGPETQYF
CDR3nt: TGCAGCGCCGGAAGGGGCAGGGGGCCGGAGACCCAGTACTTC

d_gene: NA
j_gene: TRBJ2-1
abundance: NA
v_gene: TRBV4-3
CDR3aa: CASSQEGRVKKDEQFF
CDR3nt: TGCGCCAGCAGCCAAGAGGGCAGGGTAAAAAAGGATGAGCAGTTCTTC

d_gene: NA
j_gene: TRBJ1-1
abundance: NA
v_gene: TRBV28
CDR3aa: CASREKLNTEAFF
CDR3nt: TGTGCCAGCCGCGAGAAACTGAACACTGAAGCTTTCTTT

d_gene: TRBD2
j_gene: TRBJ2-7
abundance: NA
v_gene: TRBV7-2
CDR3aa: CASSLGLAGGYYEQYF
CDR3nt: TGTGCCAGCAGCTTGGGACTAGCGGGAGGGTACTACGAGCAGTACTTC

d_gene: NA
j_gene: TRBJ2-5
abundance: NA
v_gene: TRBV5-1
CDR3aa: CASSLGAGQETQYF
CDR3nt: TGCGCCAGCAGCTTGGGGGCGGGACAAGAGACCCAGTACTTC

d_gene: TRBD1
j_gene: TRBJ1-2
abundance: once
v_gene: TRBV11-3
CDR3aa: CASSPGQGASGYTF
CDR3nt: TGTGCCAGCAGCCCGGGACAGGGGGCGAGTGGCTACACCTTC

d_gene: NA
j_gene: TRBJ1-1
abundance: NA
v_gene: TRBV5-6
CDR3aa: CASTDTGQLNTEAFF
CDR3nt: TGTGCCAGCACCGATACTGGACAGTTGAACACTGAAGCTTTCTTT

d_gene: TRBD1
j_gene: TRBJ2-2
abundance: NA
v_gene: TRBV25-1
CDR3aa: CASSERTGVNTGELFF
CDR3nt: TGTGCCAGCAGTGAAAGGACAGGGGTGAACACCGGGGAGCTGTTTTTT

d_gene: NA
j_gene: TRBJ1-1
abundance: NA
v_gene: TRBV6-5
CDR3aa: CASSRQLNTEAFF
CDR3nt: TGTGCCAGCAGTAGACAGTTGAACACTGAAGCTTTCTTT